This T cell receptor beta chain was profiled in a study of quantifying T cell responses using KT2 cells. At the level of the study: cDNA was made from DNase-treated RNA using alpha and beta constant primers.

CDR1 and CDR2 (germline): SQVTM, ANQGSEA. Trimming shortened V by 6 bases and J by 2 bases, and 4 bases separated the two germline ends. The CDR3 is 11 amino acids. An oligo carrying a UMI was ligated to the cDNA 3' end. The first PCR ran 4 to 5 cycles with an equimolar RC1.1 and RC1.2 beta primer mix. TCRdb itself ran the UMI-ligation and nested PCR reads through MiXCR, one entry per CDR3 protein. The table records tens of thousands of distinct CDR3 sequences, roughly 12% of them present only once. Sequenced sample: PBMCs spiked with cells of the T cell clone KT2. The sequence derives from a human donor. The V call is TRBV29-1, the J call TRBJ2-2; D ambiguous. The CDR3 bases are TGCAGCGTATACAACACCGGGGAGCTGTTTTTT. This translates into CSVYNTGELFF.